Listed below are T cell receptor beta chains from one sample, sequenced in a study of identical twins. TCRdb passed the 5' RACE reads through MiXCR, listing each CDR3 protein once. The sample has roughly 350,000 distinct CDR3 sequences; approximately 8.8% are singletons. Material for sequencing was naive T cells sorted from blood. The source is a woman between 50 and 59 years old in good health. Both conserved end residues are part of each CDR3. The D gene is left open where the match is weak. The size field is filled for only some rows; it gives once, few, many or a size class.

cdr3_aa: CSARKIATPYNEQFF
cdr3_nt: TGCAGTGCTAGGAAGATAGCGACCCCCTACAATGAGCAGTTCTTC
clone_size: .
d_call: .
j_call: TRBJ2-1
v_call: TRBV20-1

cdr3_aa: CASSEKREVSWTQYF
cdr3_nt: TGCGCCAGCAGTGAGAAGCGGGAGGTATCGTGGACCCAGTACTTC
clone_size: many
d_call: TRBD2
j_call: TRBJ2-5
v_call: TRBV10-2

cdr3_aa: CASSHRENTEAFF
cdr3_nt: TGCGCCAGCAGCCACCGGGAGAACACTGAAGCTTTCTTT
clone_size: few
d_call: .
j_call: TRBJ1-1
v_call: TRBV5-1

cdr3_aa: CASSQQTGSKNIQYF
cdr3_nt: TGTGCCAGCAGCCAACAGACAGGGTCCAAAAACATTCAGTACTTC
clone_size: .
d_call: TRBD1
j_call: TRBJ2-4
v_call: TRBV3-1

cdr3_aa: CASSLGGSPYEQYF
cdr3_nt: TGTGCCAGCAGCTTAGGGGGGTCCCCATACGAGCAGTACTTC
clone_size: .
d_call: .
j_call: TRBJ2-7
v_call: TRBV7-2

cdr3_aa: CATTSLRGVETQYF
cdr3_nt: TGTGCCACCACCAGCCTGCGAGGGGTTGAGACCCAGTACTTC
clone_size: .
d_call: .
j_call: TRBJ2-5
v_call: TRBV24-1

cdr3_aa: CASSGDRTTNQPQHF
cdr3_nt: TGTGCCAGCAGCGGGGACAGGACAACGAATCAGCCCCAGCATTTT
clone_size: many
d_call: TRBD1
j_call: TRBJ1-5
v_call: TRBV5-5

cdr3_aa: CSARGYTGELFF
cdr3_nt: TGCAGTGCTAGAGGGTATACCGGGGAGCTGTTTTTT
clone_size: few
d_call: .
j_call: TRBJ2-2
v_call: TRBV20-1

cdr3_aa: CASSKSRTGQETQYF
cdr3_nt: TGTGCCAGCAGCAAAAGTAGGACAGGGCAAGAGACCCAGTACTTC
clone_size: .
d_call: .
j_call: TRBJ2-5
v_call: TRBV21-1

cdr3_aa: CASSQGPGGLEQYF
cdr3_nt: TGTGCCAGCAGCCAAGGACCGGGAGGATTAGAGCAGTACTTC
clone_size: many
d_call: TRBD2
j_call: TRBJ2-7
v_call: TRBV3-1

cdr3_aa: CASSLAGGSDTQYF
cdr3_nt: TGCGCCAGCAGCTTGGCAGGGGGATCAGATACGCAGTATTTT
clone_size: many
d_call: TRBD1
j_call: TRBJ2-3
v_call: TRBV5-1

cdr3_aa: CAISERLANTGELFF
cdr3_nt: TGTGCCATCAGTGAGCGCCTCGCGAACACCGGGGAGCTGTTTTTT
clone_size: .
d_call: .
j_call: TRBJ2-2
v_call: TRBV10-3

cdr3_aa: CSVWSTGPGPNTGELFF
cdr3_nt: TGCAGCGTTTGGTCGACAGGTCCCGGCCCGAACACCGGGGAGCTGTTTTTT
clone_size: many
d_call: .
j_call: TRBJ2-2
v_call: TRBV29-1

cdr3_aa: CASSPLTVNYGYTF
cdr3_nt: TGTGCCAGCAGTCCCCTGACCGTTAACTATGGCTACACCTTC
clone_size: few
d_call: .
j_call: TRBJ1-2
v_call: TRBV27

cdr3_aa: CASSPSRWEGRYEQYF
cdr3_nt: TGTGCCAGCAGTCCTTCACGTTGGGAGGGGAGATACGAGCAGTACTTC
clone_size: many
d_call: TRBD2
j_call: TRBJ2-7
v_call: TRBV12-3/TRBV12-4

cdr3_aa: CSVERIGRGTDTQYF
cdr3_nt: TGCAGCGTTGAAAGGATTGGGCGGGGCACAGATACGCAGTATTTT
clone_size: .
d_call: .
j_call: TRBJ2-3
v_call: TRBV29-1

cdr3_aa: CAHSGGGEQFF
cdr3_nt: TGTGCCCACTCGGGGGGGGGTGAGCAGTTCTTC
clone_size: few
d_call: TRBD2
j_call: TRBJ2-1
v_call: TRBV10-3

cdr3_aa: CASRRDRRSKNIQYF
cdr3_nt: TGTGCCAGCAGGCGGGACAGGCGGTCCAAAAACATTCAGTACTTC
clone_size: .
d_call: TRBD1
j_call: TRBJ2-4
v_call: TRBV2

cdr3_aa: CASSWGTSEREQYF
cdr3_nt: TGCGCCAGCAGCTGGGGGACTAGCGAGAGGGAGCAGTACTTC
clone_size: few
d_call: TRBD2
j_call: TRBJ2-7
v_call: TRBV5-1

cdr3_aa: CSAMTDFFTDTQYF
cdr3_nt: TGCAGCGCCATGACGGACTTTTTCACAGATACGCAGTATTTT
clone_size: .
d_call: .
j_call: TRBJ2-3
v_call: TRBV29-1

cdr3_aa: CGTGTSGRETQYF
cdr3_nt: TGCGGGACCGGGACTAGCGGGAGAGAGACCCAGTACTTC
clone_size: few
d_call: TRBD2
j_call: TRBJ2-5
v_call: TRBV20-1

cdr3_aa: CSVLSGTEAFF
cdr3_nt: TGCAGCGTGTTAAGTGGCACTGAAGCTTTCTTT
clone_size: many
d_call: .
j_call: TRBJ1-1
v_call: TRBV29-1

cdr3_aa: CASSSKGRGAEAFF
cdr3_nt: TGTGCCAGCAGTTCCAAGGGCAGGGGGGCTGAAGCTTTCTTT
clone_size: many
d_call: TRBD1
j_call: TRBJ1-1
v_call: TRBV6-6

cdr3_aa: CASKQENIQYF
cdr3_nt: TGCGCCAGCAAACAGGAAAACATTCAGTACTTC
clone_size: many
d_call: .
j_call: TRBJ2-4
v_call: TRBV10-2

cdr3_aa: CASGTGELFF
cdr3_nt: TGTGCCAGCGGCACCGGGGAGCTGTTTTTT
clone_size: many
d_call: .
j_call: TRBJ2-2
v_call: TRBV6-5

cdr3_aa: CASSLAGRAQETQYF
cdr3_nt: TGTGCCAGCAGCTTAGCCGGCAGGGCACAAGAGACCCAGTACTTC
clone_size: few
d_call: .
j_call: TRBJ2-5
v_call: TRBV11-2

cdr3_aa: CASSLEGQGYEQFF
cdr3_nt: TGCGCCAGCAGCTTGGAGGGACAGGGGTATGAGCAGTTCTTC
clone_size: many
d_call: TRBD1
j_call: TRBJ2-1
v_call: TRBV5-1

cdr3_aa: CASSLVLAGNPEQFF
cdr3_nt: TGCGCCAGCAGCTTGGTACTAGCGGGAAACCCAGAGCAGTTCTTC
clone_size: many
d_call: TRBD2
j_call: TRBJ2-1
v_call: TRBV5-1

cdr3_aa: CASKKGERQETQYF
cdr3_nt: TGTGCCAGTAAAAAGGGGGAGCGGCAAGAGACCCAGTACTTC
clone_size: few
d_call: .
j_call: TRBJ2-5
v_call: TRBV11-3

cdr3_aa: CASRSPGLAVSYEQYF
cdr3_nt: TGTGCCAGCAGGAGCCCGGGACTAGCGGTTTCCTACGAGCAGTACTTC
clone_size: few
d_call: TRBD2
j_call: TRBJ2-7
v_call: TRBV6-2/TRBV6-3

cdr3_aa: CASSLTLAGGPPTGELFF
cdr3_nt: TGTGCCAGCAGTTTAACGCTAGCGGGAGGGCCGCCCACCGGGGAGCTGTTTTTT
clone_size: few
d_call: TRBD2
j_call: TRBJ2-2
v_call: TRBV12-3/TRBV12-4

cdr3_aa: CSARSTGGPNEQFF
cdr3_nt: TGCAGTGCTAGATCGACTGGAGGGCCGAATGAGCAGTTCTTC
clone_size: .
d_call: .
j_call: TRBJ2-1
v_call: TRBV20-1

cdr3_aa: CASSLVGKGSPLHF
cdr3_nt: TGTGCCAGCAGTTTAGTGGGCAAAGGTTCACCCCTCCACTTT
clone_size: .
d_call: .
j_call: TRBJ1-6
v_call: TRBV12-3/TRBV12-4

cdr3_aa: CASSQGETSGDTQYF
cdr3_nt: TGTGCCAGCAGCCAGGGTGAGACTAGCGGAGATACGCAGTATTTT
clone_size: few
d_call: TRBD2
j_call: TRBJ2-3
v_call: TRBV14

cdr3_aa: CSVEGLAGTYNEQFF
cdr3_nt: TGCAGCGTTGAGGGACTAGCGGGTACCTACAATGAGCAGTTCTTC
clone_size: .
d_call: TRBD2
j_call: TRBJ2-1
v_call: TRBV29-1

cdr3_aa: CSAPGEGQETQYF
cdr3_nt: TGCAGTGCCCCTGGGGAGGGGCAAGAGACCCAGTACTTC
clone_size: many
d_call: TRBD2
j_call: TRBJ2-5
v_call: TRBV20-1

cdr3_aa: CASSSLGSTNTEAFF
cdr3_nt: TGTGCCAGCAGTTCGCTCGGGTCGACGAACACTGAAGCTTTCTTT
clone_size: .
d_call: .
j_call: TRBJ1-1
v_call: TRBV27

cdr3_aa: CASRTGTSALERQFF
cdr3_nt: TGTGCCAGCAGAACCGGGACTAGCGCCCTCGAACGGCAGTTCTTC
clone_size: few
d_call: TRBD2
j_call: TRBJ2-1
v_call: TRBV6-1

cdr3_aa: CASSLTTGGTEAFF
cdr3_nt: TGTGCCAGCAGCTTAACTACAGGGGGCACTGAAGCTTTCTTT
clone_size: many
d_call: TRBD1
j_call: TRBJ1-1
v_call: TRBV7-9

cdr3_aa: CASSLAGAVTNEQFF
cdr3_nt: TGTGCCAGCAGCTTAGCGGGAGCGGTTACGAATGAGCAGTTCTTC
clone_size: once
d_call: .
j_call: TRBJ2-1
v_call: TRBV7-2

cdr3_aa: CASSFGGGKGYTF
cdr3_nt: TGCGCCAGCAGCTTCGGAGGGGGAAAAGGCTACACCTTC
clone_size: few
d_call: .
j_call: TRBJ1-2
v_call: TRBV5-1

cdr3_aa: CASSFYPLGGQVYNEQFF
cdr3_nt: TGCGCCAGCAGCTTCTACCCCTTGGGGGGACAGGTCTACAATGAGCAGTTCTTC
clone_size: few
d_call: TRBD1
j_call: TRBJ2-1
v_call: TRBV5-1

cdr3_aa: CASSSKSQGLANQETQYF
cdr3_nt: TGCGCCAGCAGCTCAAAATCTCAGGGACTAGCGAACCAAGAGACCCAGTACTTC
clone_size: .
d_call: TRBD2
j_call: TRBJ2-5
v_call: TRBV5-1

cdr3_aa: CASGFSGARDTQYF
cdr3_nt: TGTGCTAGTGGTTTTTCGGGTGCAAGAGATACGCAGTATTTT
clone_size: .
d_call: .
j_call: TRBJ2-3
v_call: TRBV12-5

cdr3_aa: CASSFSGTTDTQYF
cdr3_nt: TGCGCCAGCAGCTTTAGCGGGACCACAGATACGCAGTATTTT
clone_size: .
d_call: TRBD2
j_call: TRBJ2-3
v_call: TRBV5-1

cdr3_aa: CASSPKSSSGELFF
cdr3_nt: TGTGCCAGCAGTCCTAAATCCTCATCCGGGGAGCTGTTTTTT
clone_size: few
d_call: .
j_call: TRBJ2-2
v_call: TRBV12-3/TRBV12-4

cdr3_aa: CASSPAGLGGRVELFF
cdr3_nt: TGTGCCAGCAGTCCCGCCGGACTCGGCGGGAGGGTGGAGCTGTTTTTT
clone_size: .
d_call: TRBD2
j_call: TRBJ2-2
v_call: TRBV27

cdr3_aa: CSARFDTDTQYF
cdr3_nt: TGCAGTGCTAGATTCGACACAGATACGCAGTATTTT
clone_size: few
d_call: .
j_call: TRBJ2-3
v_call: TRBV20-1

cdr3_aa: CASSPSGSFEKLFF
cdr3_nt: TGCGCCAGCAGCCCTTCCGGGTCCTTCGAAAAACTGTTTTTT
clone_size: many
d_call: .
j_call: TRBJ1-4
v_call: TRBV5-1

cdr3_aa: CASSRGGTNEKLFF
cdr3_nt: TGTGCCAGCAGCCGGGGAGGGACTAATGAAAAACTGTTTTTT
clone_size: .
d_call: .
j_call: TRBJ1-4
v_call: TRBV11-2

cdr3_aa: CSVGLAGGTGELFF
cdr3_nt: TGCAGCGTCGGACTAGCGGGAGGGACCGGGGAGCTGTTTTTT
clone_size: .
d_call: TRBD2
j_call: TRBJ2-2
v_call: TRBV29-1

cdr3_aa: CASSLGLTNEKLFF
cdr3_nt: TGCGCCAGCAGCTTGGGACTAACTAATGAAAAACTGTTTTTT
clone_size: many
d_call: .
j_call: TRBJ1-4
v_call: TRBV5-1

cdr3_aa: CASSPRGLLAGGADTQYF
cdr3_nt: TGTGCCAGCAGCCCCAGGGGATTACTAGCGGGAGGGGCAGATACGCAGTATTTT
clone_size: few
d_call: TRBD2
j_call: TRBJ2-3
v_call: TRBV7-8

cdr3_aa: CASSSGLAGRQYF
cdr3_nt: TGTGCCAGCAGCTCCGGACTAGCGGGACGGCAGTATTTT
clone_size: few
d_call: TRBD2
j_call: TRBJ2-3
v_call: TRBV7-7

cdr3_aa: CASSPASRQDTQYF
cdr3_nt: TGTGCCAGCAGCCCCGCCTCCCGACAAGATACGCAGTATTTT
clone_size: many
d_call: .
j_call: TRBJ2-3
v_call: TRBV7-9

cdr3_aa: CASSRDSNTGELFF
cdr3_nt: TGCGCCAGCAGCCGGGACTCGAACACCGGGGAGCTGTTTTTT
clone_size: many
d_call: .
j_call: TRBJ2-2
v_call: TRBV5-1

cdr3_aa: CSASGGQATDTQYF
cdr3_nt: TGCAGTGCTAGTGGCGGACAGGCCACAGATACGCAGTATTTT
clone_size: .
d_call: TRBD1
j_call: TRBJ2-3
v_call: TRBV20-1

cdr3_aa: CASSLDPAGGPGNEQFF
cdr3_nt: TGCGCCAGCAGCTTGGATCCAGCGGGAGGGCCGGGCAATGAGCAGTTCTTC
clone_size: .
d_call: TRBD2
j_call: TRBJ2-1
v_call: TRBV5-1

cdr3_aa: CASSPSTGSFGTDTQYF
cdr3_nt: TGTGCCAGCTCACCTTCGACAGGGAGCTTTGGAACAGATACGCAGTATTTT
clone_size: .
d_call: TRBD1
j_call: TRBJ2-3
v_call: TRBV18

cdr3_aa: CASSRRGSDTQYF
cdr3_nt: TGCGCCAGCAGCCGTAGGGGAAGTGATACGCAGTATTTT
clone_size: .
d_call: .
j_call: TRBJ2-3
v_call: TRBV5-1